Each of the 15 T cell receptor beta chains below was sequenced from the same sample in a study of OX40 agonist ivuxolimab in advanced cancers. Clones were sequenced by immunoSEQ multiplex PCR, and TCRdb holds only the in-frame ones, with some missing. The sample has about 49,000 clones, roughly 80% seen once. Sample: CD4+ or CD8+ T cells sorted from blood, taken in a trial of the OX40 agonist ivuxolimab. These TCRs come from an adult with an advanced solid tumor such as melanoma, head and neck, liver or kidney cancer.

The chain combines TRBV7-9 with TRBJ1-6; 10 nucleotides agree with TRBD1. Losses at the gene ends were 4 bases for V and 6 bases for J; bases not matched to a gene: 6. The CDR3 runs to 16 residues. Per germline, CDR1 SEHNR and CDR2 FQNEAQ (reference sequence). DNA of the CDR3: TGTGCCAGCAGCTCCCGACAGGGGGCTGGTAATTCACCCCTCCACTTT. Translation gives CASSSRQGAGNSPLHF.

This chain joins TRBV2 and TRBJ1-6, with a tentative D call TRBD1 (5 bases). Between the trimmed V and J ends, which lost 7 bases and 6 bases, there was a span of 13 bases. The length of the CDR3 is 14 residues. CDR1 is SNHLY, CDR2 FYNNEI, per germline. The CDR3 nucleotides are TGTGCCAGCACCCGCCGGGACGGTAATTCACCCCTCCACTTT. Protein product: CASTRRDGNSPLHF.

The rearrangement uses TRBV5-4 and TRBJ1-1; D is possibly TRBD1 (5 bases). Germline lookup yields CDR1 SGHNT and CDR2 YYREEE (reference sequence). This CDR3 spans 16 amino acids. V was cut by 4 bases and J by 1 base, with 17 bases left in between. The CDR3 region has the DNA TGTGCCAGCAGCCCCAGGGCAACGGGGGAGAACACTGAAGCTTTCTTT. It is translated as CASSPRATGENTEAFF.

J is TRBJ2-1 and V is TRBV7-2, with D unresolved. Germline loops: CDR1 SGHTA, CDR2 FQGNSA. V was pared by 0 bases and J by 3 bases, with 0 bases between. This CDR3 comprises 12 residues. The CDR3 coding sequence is TGTGCCAGCAGCTTAGCCTACAATGAGCAGTTCTTC. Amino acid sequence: CASSLAYNEQFF.

The CDR3 protein is CASSTDIQETQYF. CDR3 coding DNA: TGTGCCAGCAGCACGGACATCCAAGAGACCCAGTACTTC. This rearrangement joins TRBV9 to TRBJ2-5; possibly TRBD1 for D (5 bases). Germline lookup yields CDR1 SGDLS and CDR2 YYNGEE. V was cut by 4 bases and J by 1 base, with 8 bases left in between. The CDR3 loop spans 13 amino acids.

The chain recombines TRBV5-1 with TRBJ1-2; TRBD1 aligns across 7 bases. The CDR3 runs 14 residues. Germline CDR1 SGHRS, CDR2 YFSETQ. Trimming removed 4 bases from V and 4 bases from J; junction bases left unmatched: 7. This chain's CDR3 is CASSRRQGGYGYTF. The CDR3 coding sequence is TGCGCCAGCAGCCGGAGACAGGGTGGCTATGGCTACACCTTC.

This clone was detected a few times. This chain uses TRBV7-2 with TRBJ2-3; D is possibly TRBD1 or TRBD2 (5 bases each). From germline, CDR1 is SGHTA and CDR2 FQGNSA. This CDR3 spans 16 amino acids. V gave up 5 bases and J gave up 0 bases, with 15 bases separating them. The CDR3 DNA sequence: TGTGCCAGCAGCCGTTGGGGGACCCATAGCACAGATACGCAGTATTTT. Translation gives CASSRWGTHSTDTQYF.

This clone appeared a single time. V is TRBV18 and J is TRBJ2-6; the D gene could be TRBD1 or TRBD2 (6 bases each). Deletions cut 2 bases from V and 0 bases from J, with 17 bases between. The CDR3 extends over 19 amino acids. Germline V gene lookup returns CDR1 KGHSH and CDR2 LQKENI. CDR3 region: CASSPSWGALSSGANVLTF. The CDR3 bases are TGTGCCAGCTCACCAAGCTGGGGGGCCTTAAGCTCTGGGGCCAACGTCCTGACTTTC.

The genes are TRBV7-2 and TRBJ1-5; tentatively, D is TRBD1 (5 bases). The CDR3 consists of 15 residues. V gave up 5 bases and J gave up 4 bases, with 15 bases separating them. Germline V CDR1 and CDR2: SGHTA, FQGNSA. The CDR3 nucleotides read TGTGCCAGCAGCCCCCCGGGACCCTCTAATCAGCCCCAGCATTTT. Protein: CASSPPGPSNQPQHF.

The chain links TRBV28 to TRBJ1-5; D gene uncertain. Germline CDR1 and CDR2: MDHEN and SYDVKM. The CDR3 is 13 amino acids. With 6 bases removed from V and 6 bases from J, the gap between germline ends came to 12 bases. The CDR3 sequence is CASRPTLGQPQHF. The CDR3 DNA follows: TGTGCCAGCAGGCCGACGCTGGGTCAGCCCCAGCATTTT.

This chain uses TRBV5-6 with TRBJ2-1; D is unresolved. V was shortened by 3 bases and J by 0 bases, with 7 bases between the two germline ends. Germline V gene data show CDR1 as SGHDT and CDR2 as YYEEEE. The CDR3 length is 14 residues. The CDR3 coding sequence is TGTGCCAGCAGCTACAAGAGCTCCTACAATGAGCAGTTCTTC. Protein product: CASSYKSSYNEQFF.

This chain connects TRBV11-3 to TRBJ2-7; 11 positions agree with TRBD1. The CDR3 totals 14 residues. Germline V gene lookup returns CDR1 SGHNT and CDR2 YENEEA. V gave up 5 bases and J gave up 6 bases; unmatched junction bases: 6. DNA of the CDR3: TGTGCCAGCAGCAGGACAGGGGGCGTGAGCGAGCAGTACTTC. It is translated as CASSRTGGVSEQYF.

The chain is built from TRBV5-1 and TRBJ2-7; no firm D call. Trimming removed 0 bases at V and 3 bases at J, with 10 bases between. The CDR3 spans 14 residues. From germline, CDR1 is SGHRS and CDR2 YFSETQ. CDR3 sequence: CASSLARSVYEQYF. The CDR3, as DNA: TGCGCCAGCAGCTTGGCTCGATCGGTCTACGAGCAGTACTTC.

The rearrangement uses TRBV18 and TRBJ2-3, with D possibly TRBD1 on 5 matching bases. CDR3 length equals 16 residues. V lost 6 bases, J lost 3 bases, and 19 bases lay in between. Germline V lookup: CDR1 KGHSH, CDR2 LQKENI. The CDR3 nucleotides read TGTGCCAGCTCTCGCGAGCAGGGCATGGGTACAGATACGCAGTATTTT. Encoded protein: CASSREQGMGTDTQYF.

The CDR3 loop is CASSLPLAGEEQYF. DNA of the CDR3: TGTGCCAGCAGCTTGCCTCTAGCGGGAGAAGAGCAGTACTTC. The chain couples TRBV5-4 to TRBJ2-7; 10 bases are shared with TRBD2. V lost 1 base, J lost 7 bases, and 5 bases stayed unmatched. Looked up from germline, CDR1 is SGHNT and CDR2 is YYREEE (reference sequence). This CDR3 contains 14 residues.